The T cell receptor (beta chain) described here comes from a study of beta chain features in type 1 diabetes. Overall study: Healthy donors resembled patients in age, gender and cell yields.

The CDR3 is 14 residues long. Per germline, CDR1 MNHNY and CDR2 SVGAGI (reference sequence). V gave up 8 bases and J gave up 0 bases, with 8 bases separating them. Of the isolated RNA, all was reverse transcribed, and so the sequenced material was expressed TCRB transcripts. TCRdb's copy holds only in-frame clones and misses some; the assay was immunoSEQ multiplex PCR. This table has about 350,000 clones, 15% to 20% appearing once. V usage is TRBV6-6 and J usage is TRBJ1-6; maybe TRBD1 (6 bases). Input material: naive CD4+ T cells from blood. The clonotype originates from a woman aged 18-30 years in good health. The CDR3 region has the DNA TGTGCCAGCCAACAGGGCTCCTATAATTCACCCCTCCACTTT. This encodes CASQQGSYNSPLHF.